This TCR beta chain derives from a study of human T cells and chemical hapten exposure. Study summary: Per-sample TCR yields varied mainly from small pooled library volume differences.

This clonotype was found many times. The antigen is undetermined. Time point described: patch test 1, 2 weeks after DPC sensitization. Treatment noted: therapeutic diphenylcyclopropenone sensitization with weekly scalp DPC. Trimming cost V 2 bases and J 6 bases, with 8 bases left between them. Looked up from germline, CDR1 is MNHEY and CDR2 is SVGEGT. This CDR3 is 12 amino acids long. Whole-study findings and limits: Sensitization with DPC brought no change to TCRs above 1 in 1000 in frequency.

TCRdb independently ran MiXCR on the RACE reads; one entry per CDR3 protein. Among around 380,000 distinct CDR3 sequences listed, approximately 4.4% were seen once. J is TRBJ2-7 and V is TRBV6-2 or TRBV6-3, with D possibly matching TRBD2 (5 bases). This TCR was recovered from a woman aged 50 to 60 with alopecia areata. Some clones in this sample may be carry-over from other donors' samples. The sequenced sample was whole blood, obtained in connection with sensitization to the hapten diphenylcyclopropenone (DPC). Here the CDR3 DNA reads TGTGCCAGCAGTTACAGAGGGTTCGAGCAGTACTTC. This translates into CASSYRGFEQYF.